These 10 T cell receptor beta chains were sequenced from one sample in a study of cytomegalovirus exposure and HLA in healthy donors. 13 Jbeta primers and 60 Vbeta primers were used for the PCR. Profiled with immunoSEQ multiplex PCR; TCRdb holds only in-frame clones, not every one. This sample yields about 190,000 clones, of which around 83% are seen a single time; roughly 1.6% belongs to the top ten. The sequenced material came from PBMCs. The origin of the receptors is a man aged 50 or older in good health and CMV-seronegative.

About this clone: Other nucleotide sequences in the sample specify the same CDR3. V is TRBV27 and J is TRBJ2-7; 8 nucleotides match TRBD1. With 7 bases clipped from V and 3 bases from J, the junction kept 5 bases outside the gene matches. The germline gives CDR1 MNHEY, CDR2 SMNVEV (reference sequence). There are 13 residues in the CDR3. The CDR3 DNA reads as TGTGCCAGCACCCCCACAGGGGGCTACGAGCAGTACTTC. It is translated as CASTPTGGYEQYF.

The chain links TRBV15 to TRBJ1-2; D may be TRBD1 (5 bases). Trimming cost V 0 bases and J 7 bases, with 18 bases left between them. Germline-derived CDR1 and CDR2 are LNHNV and YYDKDF (reference sequence). This CDR3 is built from 16 residues. CDR3 coding DNA: TGTGCCACCAGCAGAGAAACAGTGGGGGGTCGGGCTGGCTACACCTTC. It yields the protein CATSRETVGGRAGYTF.

The chain is built from TRBV27 and TRBJ2-6; 7 nucleotides line up with TRBD2. The CDR3 contains 15 residues. The germline CDR1 and CDR2 sequences are MNHEY and SMNVEV (reference sequence). Unmatched junction bases numbered 0, after V lost 3 bases and J lost 1 base. CDR3 protein: CASSFGGSGANVLTF. CDR3 DNA: TGTGCCAGCAGTTTCGGGGGGTCTGGGGCCAACGTCCTGACTTTC.

The rearrangement joins TRBV6-5 to TRBJ1-5; D unclear. CDR3 length: 15 residues. Germline V gene sequence: CDR1 MNHEY, CDR2 SVGAGI. V was cut by 0 bases and J by 1 base, with 7 bases left in between. CDR3 sequence reads: CASSYSLASNQPQHF. CDR3 coding DNA: TGTGCCAGCAGTTACTCTCTAGCGAGCAATCAGCCCCAGCATTTT.

The chain employs TRBV6-6 and TRBJ1-2, with TRBD1 identical over 7 bases. J was trimmed by 4 bases and V by 8 bases; bases with no gene match: 13. This CDR3 is built from 15 residues. Germline V gives CDR1 MNHNY, CDR2 SVGAGI (reference sequence). The CDR3, as DNA: TGTGCCAGCGAAGAATCAGGGGGAACTTTCTATGGCTACACCTTC. Its protein is CASEESGGTFYGYTF.

This clone was found a few times. The V call is TRBV5-1, the J call TRBJ2-7; D remains ambiguous. Between the trimmed V and J ends, which lost 0 bases and 5 bases, there was a span of 12 bases. The CDR3 loop spans 14 amino acids. Germline-derived CDR1 and CDR2 are SGHRS and YFSETQ. CDR3 coding DNA: TGCGCCAGCAGCTTGGGGCAGGCTCGCGACGAGCAGTACTTC. Translation gives CASSLGQARDEQYF.

About this clone itself: One end of the junction does not line up with germline, which may come from a read error. The chain combines TRBV7-9 with TRBJ2-5, with 8 bases that match TRBD1. Germline CDR1 reads SEHNR; CDR2 reads FQNEAQ (reference sequence). The CDR3 contains 15 residues. CDR3 sequence (DNA): TGTTCCAGCAGCCCCCGGCCAGGGGGCAAAGAGACCCAGTACTTC. This codes for CSSSPRPGGKETQYF. The whole variable domain, filled in from reference TRBV7-9 and TRBJ2-5, reads DTGVSQNPRHKITKRGQNVTFRCDPISEHNRLYWYRQTLGQGPEFLTYFQNEAQLEKSRLLSDRFSAERPKGSFSTLEIQRTEQGDSAMYLCSSSPRPGGKETQYFGPGTRLLVL.

The chain couples TRBV2 to TRBJ2-2; 9 bases are a match to TRBD1. CDR3 length: 14 residues. From germline, CDR1 is SNHLY and CDR2 FYNNEI. V gave up 8 bases and J gave up 3 bases; unmatched junction bases: 4. The CDR3 DNA reads TGTGCCAGCGGAAGACAGGGGGACACCGGGGAGCTGTTTTTT. It codes for CASGRQGDTGELFF.

This chain joins TRBV19 and TRBJ1-5; TRBD1 aligns across 7 bases. Germline trimming cut 6 bases from V and 2 bases from J; bases unmatched to any gene: 7. Germline CDR1 is LNHDA and CDR2 is SQIVND (reference sequence). The CDR3 is 15 residues long. The CDR3 nucleotides read TGTGCCAGTAGCGAGGGGGACAGACGCAATCAGCCCCAGCATTTT. It encodes CASSEGDRRNQPQHF.

A few counts support this clone. The chain has TRBV5-1 and TRBJ2-5; D is possibly TRBD2 (6 bases). V was trimmed by 5 bases and J by 4 bases, leaving 18 bases between them. CDR1 is SGHRS, CDR2 YFSETQ, per germline. The CDR3 has 15 amino acids. CDR3 residues: CASRTGLRLPETQYF. CDR3 sequence (DNA): TGCGCCAGCAGGACGGGACTCCGGCTGCCAGAGACCCAGTACTTC.